This TCR beta chain derives from a study of blood T cell repertoires in COVID-19. J was trimmed by 8 bases and V by 5 bases; bases with no gene match: 5. The CDR3 is 15 amino acids. CDR1 is SNHLY and CDR2 is FYNNEI in the germline V gene. Using immunoSEQ multiplex PCR, the repertoire was profiled, and TCRdb retains in-frame clones only, with some absent. Among under 300,000 clones listed, 86% were seen once. The specimen sequenced was peripheral blood. The chain has TRBV2 and TRBJ2-1; 14 nucleotides align to TRBD2. This receptor was identified in a man aged 30-40 years who had recovered from COVID-19. The CDR3 DNA reads TGTGCCAGCAGTCAGACTAGCGGGGGGGCGGATGAGCAGTTCTTC. This encodes CASSQTSGGADEQFF.